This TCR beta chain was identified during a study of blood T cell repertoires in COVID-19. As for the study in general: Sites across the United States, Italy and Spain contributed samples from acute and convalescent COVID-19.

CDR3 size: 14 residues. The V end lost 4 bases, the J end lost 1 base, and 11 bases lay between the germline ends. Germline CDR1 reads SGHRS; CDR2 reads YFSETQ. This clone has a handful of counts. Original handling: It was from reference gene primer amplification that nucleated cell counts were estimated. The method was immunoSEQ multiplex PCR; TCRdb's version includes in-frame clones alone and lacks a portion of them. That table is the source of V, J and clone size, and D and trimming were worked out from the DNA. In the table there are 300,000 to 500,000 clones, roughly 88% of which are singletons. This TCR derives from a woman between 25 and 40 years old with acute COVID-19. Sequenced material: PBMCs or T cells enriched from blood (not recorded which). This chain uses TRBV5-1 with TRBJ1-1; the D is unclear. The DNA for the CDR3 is TGCGCCAGCAGCCGGAATGGAGAGAACACTGAAGCTTTCTTT. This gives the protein CASSRNGENTEAFF.